These 2 T cell receptor beta chains originate from one sample sequenced in a study of OX40 agonist ivuxolimab in advanced cancers. Method: immunoSEQ multiplex PCR; TCRdb's copy keeps in-frame clones and lacks some. This table has 70,000 or so clones, roughly 90% appearing once. The specimen comprised CD4+ or CD8+ T cells sorted from blood, sampled in a trial of the OX40 agonist ivuxolimab. These receptors all come from an adult with an advanced solid tumor such as melanoma, head and neck, liver or kidney cancer.

The V and J genes are TRBV11-3 and TRBJ2-7; 9 bases are shared with TRBD2. J was trimmed by 4 bases and V by 5 bases; bases with no gene match: 3. The length of the CDR3 is 13 residues. CDR1 SGHNT and CDR2 YENEEA come from the germline V gene. The CDR3 DNA sequence: TGTGCCAGCAGCCCCAGCGGGAGGTACGAGCAGTACTTC. This gives the protein CASSPSGRYEQYF.

The chain is built from TRBV6-1 and TRBJ1-5; D is perhaps TRBD1 (6 bases). In germline, CDR1 is MNHNS, CDR2 SASEGT. The CDR3 contains 18 residues. The V end was cut by 2 bases, the J end by 0 bases, with 17 bases between. CDR3 DNA sequence: TGTGCCAGCAGTGAAAGGGCGGACAGTCGATATAGCAATCAGCCCCAGCATTTT. This encodes CASSERADSRYSNQPQHF.